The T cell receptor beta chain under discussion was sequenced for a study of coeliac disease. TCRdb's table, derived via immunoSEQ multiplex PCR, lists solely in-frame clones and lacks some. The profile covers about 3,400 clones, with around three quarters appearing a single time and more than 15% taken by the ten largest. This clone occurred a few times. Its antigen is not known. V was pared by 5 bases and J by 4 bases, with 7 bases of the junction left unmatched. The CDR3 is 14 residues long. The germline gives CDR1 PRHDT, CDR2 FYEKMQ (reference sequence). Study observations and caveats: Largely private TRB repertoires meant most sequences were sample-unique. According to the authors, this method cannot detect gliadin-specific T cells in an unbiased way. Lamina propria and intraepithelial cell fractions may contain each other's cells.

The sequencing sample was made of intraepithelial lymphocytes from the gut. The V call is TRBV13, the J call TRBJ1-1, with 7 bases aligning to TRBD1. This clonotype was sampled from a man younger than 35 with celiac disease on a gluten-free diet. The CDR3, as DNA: TGTGCCAGCAGCCGAAACAGGGGAGGCACTGAAGCTTTCTTT. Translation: CASSRNRGGTEAFF.